This T cell receptor (beta chain) emerged from a study of CD8 T cells in Susac syndrome. Study overall: Clinical remission applied to roughly 8 sequenced Susac syndrome patients, and six had active disease. Notes on the study in general: The number of individuals included in the study's TCR sequencing and HLA analysis was acknowledged as relatively small.

A single count supports this clonotype. No antigen is known for it. cDNA came from approximately 0.5 to 1 ug RNA primed by random hexamers. The method of amplification for TCR beta CDR3 was immunoSEQ multiplex PCR, covering 54 Vbeta and 13 Jbeta. TCRdb ran MiXCR on the immunoSEQ multiplex PCR reads and lists one entry per CDR3 protein. The data show fewer than 150,000 distinct CDR3 sequences, 95% seen once. TEMRA cells underwent FACS enrichment and CD8+ and CD4+ T cells underwent negative isolation. Germline V CDR1 and CDR2: SNHLY, FYNNEI. V lost 7 bases, J lost 2 bases, and 29 bases stayed unmatched. CDR3 length: 22 amino acids.

The sequence was collected from a human donor with Susac syndrome. Sequenced material: CD8+ T cells from PBMCs. The chain joins TRBV2 to TRBJ2-1, with TRBD2 matching 7 bases. This CDR3 reads CASILSGLAGLAEPQTYNEQFF. The DNA of the CDR3 is TGTGCCAGCATTCTCTCCGGACTTGCAGGCCTAGCGGAGCCACAAACCTACAATGAGCAGTTCTTC. Complete variable domain (other parts from reference TRBV2 and TRBJ2-1): EPEVTQTPSHQVTQMGQEVILRCVPISNHLYFYWYRQILGQKVEFLVSFYNNEISEKSEIFDDQFSVERPDGSNFTLKIRSTKLEDSAMYFCASILSGLAGLAEPQTYNEQFFGPGTRLTVL.